This T cell receptor (beta chain) was sequenced during a study of regulatory T cells in long-lasting Graves disease. This clonotype was seen only a few times. CDR3-region Arm-PCR and iRepertoire HTBI primers produced the TCR beta libraries. TCRdb fed the multiplex PCR reads into MiXCR, producing one record per CDR3 protein. The table records approximately 350,000 distinct CDR3 sequences, roughly 24% of them present only once. This CDR3 region has 13 residues. V was shortened by 3 bases and J by 7 bases, with 10 bases between the two germline ends. Time point here: persistent/refractory GD, antithyroid drugs over 5 years with positive TRAb. From RNA extracted from PBMCs, the TCR library was made.

The source of this sequence is a woman between 40 and 50 years old with Graves disease. Here the sequenced sample was peripheral blood mononuclear cells (PBMCs), taken when the disease was refractory, from a patient treated with antithyroid drugs. This rearrangement joins TRBV12-3 or TRBV12-4 to TRBJ2-1; D may be TRBD2 (6 bases). The CDR3 DNA reads TGTGCCAGCAGTTTGGGGACTGTAAATGAGCAGTTCTTC. Amino acids: CASSLGTVNEQFF.